Shown below are 30 T cell receptor beta chains from a single sample sequenced in a study of shared clonotypes between healthy human individuals. Profiled with immunoSEQ multiplex PCR; TCRdb holds only in-frame clones, not every one. The table shows 520,000 or so clones, with 79% occurring only once. The sequenced material came from PBMCs. These receptors came from a woman aged 40-49 years in good health. Some clones in this sample may be carry-over from other donors' samples.

Only one count was recorded for this clone. The chain employs TRBV11-3 and TRBJ2-7; TRBD1 might be the D (5 bases). V was pared by 3 bases and J by 7 bases, with 10 bases between. The CDR3 consists of 12 residues. Germline CDR1 SGHNT, CDR2 YENEEA. Written as DNA, the CDR3 is TGTGCCAGCAGCTTCCAGGGCGGAGAGCAGTACTTC. Residues: CASSFQGGEQYF.

This rearrangement joins TRBV6-1 to TRBJ2-1; D call uncertain. CDR1 and CDR2 from the germline V gene are MNHNS and SASEGT. This CDR3 has 14 residues. Trimming cost V 6 bases and J 4 bases, with 13 bases left between them. The CDR3 loop reads CASSPTSSYNEQFF. For the CDR3, the DNA is TGTGCCAGCAGCCCCACCTCAAGTTACAATGAGCAGTTCTTC.

The chain is built from TRBV1 and TRBJ2-7; the table's D gene call, TRBD2, was not cross checked with the DNA. TRBV1 is shown as a pseudogene. CDR3 length: 17 residues. CDR3 loop: CTSSQKGLAGLHHEQYF. The CDR3 DNA reads TGCACCAGCAGCCAAAAAGGACTAGCGGGGCTCCATCACGAGCAGTACTTC.

This clone was seen repeatedly, ten times or more. The CDR3 loop is CASSDSLAATYNEQFF. CDR3 nucleotide sequence: TGTGCCAGCAGTGACTCCCTAGCGGCCACTTACAATGAGCAGTTCTTC. This chain links TRBV6-4 with TRBJ2-1, with 7 bases lining up with TRBD2. V was clipped by 0 bases and J by 4 bases; unmatched bases: 6. The CDR3 totals 16 residues. Germline V gives CDR1 MRHNA, CDR2 SNTAGT.

The genes are TRBV5-5 and TRBJ1-2; 7 bases map to TRBD1. The germline V gene encodes CDR1 SGHKS and CDR2 YYEKEE (reference sequence). CDR3 length: 15 amino acids. Trimming took 2 bases from V and 5 from J; bases not matched to a gene: 9. The CDR3 region has the DNA TGTGCCAGCAGCTTCATGGAAGGGGGCGAATATGGCTACACCTTC. This sequence encodes CASSFMEGGEYGYTF. Full variable domain (rest looked up from reference TRBV5-5 and TRBJ1-2): DAGVTQSPTHLIKTRGQQVTLRCSPISGHKSVSWYQQVLGQGPQFIFQYYEKEERGRGNFPDRFSARQFPNYSSELNVNALLLGDSALYLCASSFMEGGEYGYTFGSGTRLTVV.

The DNA of the CDR3 is TGTGCCAGCAGCTTAATGGGGGAACGGGGAGAGACCCAGTACTTC. Protein sequence: CASSLMGERGETQYF. The rearrangement joins TRBV7-3 to TRBJ2-5; the D gene could be TRBD1 or TRBD2 (5 bases each). The CDR3 has 15 residues. The germline CDR1 and CDR2 sequences are SGHTA and FQGTGA. The V end was cut by 1 base, the J end by 4 bases, with 13 bases between.

The rearrangement links TRBV5-1 to TRBJ2-5; TRBD2 matches at 15 bases. CDR1 and CDR2 (germline): SGHRS, YFSETQ. Unmatched junction bases numbered 5, after V lost 4 bases and J lost 4 bases. CDR3 size: 16 residues. The CDR3 bases are TGCGCCAGCAGCATAGGACTAGCGGGAGGGAGAGAGACCCAGTACTTC. This translates into CASSIGLAGGRETQYF.

This rearrangement joins TRBV6-4 to TRBJ1-1, with 8 bases aligning to TRBD1. Germline values: CDR1 MRHNA, CDR2 SNTAGT. The V gene end was trimmed by 5 bases and the J gene end by 4 bases; junction bases not matched to a gene: 6. There are 14 residues in the CDR3. CDR3 sequence reads: CASSSGQGGTEAFF. The DNA of the CDR3 is TGTGCCAGCAGTTCCGGACAGGGAGGCACTGAAGCTTTCTTT.

This clone was seen a few times. DNA for the CDR3: TGTGCCAGCAGCTTGGTGGACAGGGATAATTTCGAGCAGTACTTC. Amino acids: CASSLVDRDNFEQYF. V is TRBV5-6 and J is TRBJ2-7; TRBD1 agrees at 8 bases. J gave up 6 bases and V 0 bases, and 8 bases lay outside the gene matches. The CDR3 loop spans 15 amino acids. CDR1 is SGHDT and CDR2 is YYEEEE in the germline V gene.

The chain has TRBV4-1 and TRBJ2-7; no definite D call. V gave up 4 bases and J gave up 3 bases, with 16 bases separating them. Germline assignment: CDR1 MGHRA and CDR2 YSYEKL. The CDR3 loop spans 15 amino acids. The CDR3 loop reads CASSRTDTPYYEQYF. The CDR3 DNA is TGCGCCAGCAGCCGAACAGACACCCCCTACTACGAGCAGTACTTC.

The chain uses TRBV30 and TRBJ1-6; D remains ambiguous. The CDR3 is made up of 12 amino acids. The ends were cut back, 0 bases at V and 10 bases at J, with 7 bases in the middle. Germline V gene data show CDR1 as GTSNPN and CDR2 as SVGIG (reference sequence). The CDR3 is CAWSVKGSPLHF. The DNA of the CDR3 is TGTGCCTGGAGTGTAAAGGGATCACCCCTCCACTTT.

This clone was seen a handful of times. Within the sample, other DNA sequences also encode this same CDR3. The CDR3 reads CASRGQGGTEAFF. DNA for the CDR3: TGTGCCAGCAGGGGACAGGGGGGCACTGAAGCTTTCTTT. The chain employs TRBV28 and TRBJ1-1; 11 nucleotides align to TRBD1. Germline V gives CDR1 MDHEN, CDR2 SYDVKM. V shed 6 bases, J shed 4 bases, and the junction held 1 base outside the gene matches. The CDR3 sequence is 13 residues long. Full variable domain (remainder filled in from reference TRBV28 and TRBJ1-1): DVKVTQSSRYLVKRTGEKVFLECVQDMDHENMFWYRQDPGLGLRLIYFSYDVKMKEKGDIPEGYSVSREKKERFSLILESASTNQTSMYLCASRGQGGTEAFFGQGTRLTVV.

This rearrangement joins TRBV7-2 to TRBJ2-6; perhaps TRBD2 as D (7 bases). The CDR3 runs to 17 residues. With 2 bases removed from V and 0 bases from J, the gap between germline ends came to 11 bases. CDR1 and CDR2 (germline): SGHTA, FQGNSA. In nucleotides, the CDR3 is TGTGCCAGCAGCTTACAGGGGAGGGCCTCTGGGGCCAACGTCCTGACTTTC. It encodes CASSLQGRASGANVLTF.

The chain combines TRBV19 with TRBJ2-1; D not resolved. This CDR3 has 15 residues. Germline V gives CDR1 LNHDA, CDR2 SQIVND (reference sequence). The ends were cut back, 7 bases at V and 0 bases at J, with 13 bases in the middle. This CDR3 is CASIKTTSSYNEQFF. CDR3 nucleotides: TGTGCCAGTATCAAGACAACGAGCTCCTACAATGAGCAGTTCTTC.

The CDR3 protein is CASSQQTGTRETQYF. The CDR3 nucleotides are TGCGCCAGCAGCCAACAGACAGGGACCAGGGAGACCCAGTACTTC. The J gene is TRBJ2-5, the V gene TRBV4-1; 7 bases fit TRBD1. Germline V gene sequence: CDR1 MGHRA, CDR2 YSYEKL. The J segment lost 5 bases and the V segment lost 2 bases, leaving 8 bases of the junction unmatched. This CDR3 is built from 15 residues.

This clone has more than one count but fewer than ten. This chain joins TRBV27 and TRBJ1-2; 8 bases line up with TRBD1. The CDR3 runs 13 residues. Trimming took 6 bases from V and 6 from J; bases not matched to a gene: 6. Per the germline V gene, CDR1 is MNHEY and CDR2 is SMNVEV (reference sequence). This CDR3 is CASRSQGADGYTF. CDR3 in DNA: TGTGCCAGCAGATCCCAGGGGGCGGATGGCTACACCTTC.

Written as DNA, the CDR3 is TGTGCCAGCAGCCAAGCCGGGCAGGGGGCTGAAAAACTGTTTTTT. Protein product: CASSQAGQGAEKLFF. The chain uses TRBV4-2 and TRBJ1-4; 8 positions agree with TRBD1. This CDR3 is 15 amino acids long. J gave up 7 bases and V 1 base, and 5 bases lay outside the gene matches. CDR1 and CDR2 from the germline V gene are LGHNA and YNFKEQ.

This chain connects TRBV19 to TRBJ1-5; tentatively, D is TRBD1 (6 bases). Germline V lookup: CDR1 LNHDA, CDR2 SQIVND (reference sequence). Trimming shortened V by 3 bases and J by 6 bases, and 21 bases separated the two germline ends. This CDR3 region has 17 residues. The CDR3 protein is CASSITPRGAAGQPQHF. CDR3 nucleotides: TGTGCCAGTAGTATTACCCCGCGGGGGGCAGCTGGTCAGCCCCAGCATTTT.

This chain uses TRBV7-2 with TRBJ2-3, with D unclear. V was cut by 1 base and J by 3 bases, with 14 bases left in between. Germline V gives CDR1 SGHTA, CDR2 FQGNSA. This CDR3 comprises 16 residues. The CDR3 loop is CASSLEPYRVTDTQYF. The CDR3 DNA reads as TGTGCCAGCAGCTTAGAACCCTACCGGGTAACAGATACGCAGTATTTT. The whole variable domain, filled in from reference TRBV7-2 and TRBJ2-3, reads GAGVSQSPSNKVTEKGKDVELRCDPISGHTALYWYRQSLGQGLEFLIYFQGNSAPDKSGLPSDRFSAERTGGSVSTLTIQRTQQEDSAVYLCASSLEPYRVTDTQYFGPGTRLTVL.

The chain carries TRBV4-3 and TRBJ2-2, with 13 bases matching TRBD2. The length of the CDR3 is 17 residues. Germline loops: CDR1 LGHNA, CDR2 YSLEER. Trimming removed 4 bases from V and 5 bases from J; junction bases left unmatched: 7. For the CDR3, the DNA is TGCGCCAGCAGCCGCGGACTAGCGGGAGATGGGACCGGGGAGCTGTTTTTT. It encodes CASSRGLAGDGTGELFF.

J is TRBJ2-7 and V is TRBV18, with TRBD1 matching 10 bases. This CDR3 spans 14 amino acids. V dropped 4 bases and J dropped 1; count of bases not matched to a gene: 1. Looked up from germline, CDR1 is KGHSH and CDR2 is LQKENI. The CDR3 region has the DNA TGTGCCAGCTCACAGGGACAGGGGTCCTACGAGCAGTACTTC. Translating it yields CASSQGQGSYEQYF.

The chain couples TRBV27 to TRBJ2-7; no firm D call. CDR1 is MNHEY and CDR2 is SMNVEV in the germline V gene (reference sequence). CDR3 size: 13 residues. With 2 bases removed from V and 4 bases from J, the gap between germline ends came to 9 bases. The CDR3, as DNA: TGTGCCAGCAGTTTAAGACCGCGATACGAGCAGTACTTC. Protein product: CASSLRPRYEQYF.

This clone was counted a few times. In the same sample, other DNA sequences code for this CDR3. The gene calls are TRBV28 and TRBJ1-5; no clear D. The V and J ends lost 3 bases and 7 bases respectively, with 7 bases between them. CDR1 MDHEN and CDR2 SYDVKM come from the germline V gene. The CDR3 is made up of 12 amino acids. This CDR3 is CASSFVGQPQHF. The CDR3, as DNA: TGTGCCAGCAGTTTCGTGGGCCAGCCCCAGCATTTT.

This chain connects TRBV29-1 to TRBJ2-3; TRBD1 agrees at 9 bases. The CDR3 has 12 amino acids. CDR1 and CDR2 (germline): SQVTM, ANQGSEA. V trimming: 6 bases; J trimming: 10 bases; junction bases outside the gene matches: 8. This CDR3 reads CSVDLRDRAQYF. The CDR3 nucleotides read TGCAGCGTAGATCTTAGGGACAGGGCGCAGTATTTT.

The chain links TRBV19 to TRBJ2-2; no reliable D call. V was cut by 5 bases and J by 6 bases, with 19 bases left in between. From germline, CDR1 is LNHDA and CDR2 SQIVND (reference sequence). The CDR3 is made up of 16 amino acids. CDR3 in DNA: TGTGCCAGTAGTCCTGAACGCAGAGTAGGCCCCGGGGAGCTGTTTTTT. It is translated as CASSPERRVGPGELFF.

The chain uses TRBV11-1 and TRBJ2-3, with TRBD1 matching over 8 bases. CDR3 size: 15 residues. The germline V gene has CDR1 SGHAT and CDR2 FQDESV (reference sequence). J was trimmed by 0 bases and V by 4 bases; bases with no gene match: 3. In nucleotides, the CDR3 is TGTGCCAGCAGCTGGACAGGGACTAGCACAGATACGCAGTATTTT. Translated: CASSWTGTSTDTQYF.

This clone appeared once. The V and J genes are TRBV7-9 and TRBJ1-2, with D unresolved. Germline lookup yields CDR1 SEHNR and CDR2 FQNEAQ (reference sequence). The V end was cut by 3 bases, the J end by 2 bases, with 13 bases between. The CDR3 consists of 15 residues. CDR3 sequence (DNA): TGTGCCAGCAGCTTTCGGCAGGCGTGGAACTATGGCTACACCTTC. Protein product: CASSFRQAWNYGYTF.

This chain links TRBV19 with TRBJ1-3; the D is unclear. Germline values: CDR1 LNHDA, CDR2 SQIVND (reference sequence). Trimming pared 1 base from V and 0 bases from J, leaving 10 bases between. This CDR3 region has 16 residues. The CDR3 loop reads CASSIGGRISGNTIYF. The DNA of the CDR3 is TGTGCCAGTAGTATAGGCGGACGGATCTCTGGAAACACCATATATTTT.

In DNA, the CDR3 is TGTGCCAGCAGCTTAAACAGTGCAACTAATGAAAAACTGTTTTTT. This codes for CASSLNSATNEKLFF. V usage is TRBV11-2 and J usage is TRBJ1-4, with D uncertain. CDR3 size: 15 residues. Germline CDR1 reads SGHAT; CDR2 reads FQNNGV. Deletions cut 2 bases from V and 0 bases from J, with 7 bases between. The entire variable domain, with the rest obtained from reference TRBV11-2 and TRBJ1-4, is as follows: EAGVAQSPRYKIIEKRQSVAFWCNPISGHATLYWYQQILGQGPKLLIQFQNNGVVDDSQLPKDRFSAERLKGVDSTLKIQPAKLEDSAVYLCASSLNSATNEKLFFGSGTQLSVL.

The chain uses TRBV5-4 and TRBJ1-6, with D uncertain. Deletions cut 0 bases from V and 9 bases from J, with 7 bases between. Germline V gives CDR1 SGHNT, CDR2 YYREEE (reference sequence). The CDR3 sequence is 13 residues long. CDR3 sequence: CASSLELLSPLHF. The CDR3 nucleotides are TGTGCCAGCAGCTTGGAACTGCTTTCACCCCTCCACTTT.